Described below is a single TCR beta chain sequence and its context. This clone was detected ten times or more. The antigen this receptor binds is unknown. Base qualities are missing; no much larger clone stands one base away. The data stem from a study of cytomegalovirus exposure and HLA in healthy donors listed by TCRdb under 2017. Background for the entire study: A later analysis indicated that the 110 or so validation repertoires were generated on the platform also employed for the 700 or so repertoires of the first cohort. The study combined high-throughput TCR immunosequencing, statistical association of individual TCRs with disease status, and machine learning to predict cytomegalovirus infection status. Besides the first cohort of around 670 subjects, a separate validation cohort made up of some 110 different subjects was used. The aim of the study was to test whether cataloging public T cell receptors could identify signatures of past pathogen exposure. The paper's findings and limits, for the study overall: A later analysis had no HLA typing for the validation cohort, so co-occurrence there was scored across all 110 or so repertoires. A few of the identified cytomegalovirus-associated TCR beta chains were confirmed in vitro to be specific for cytomegalovirus antigens. A total of 164 TCR beta chains were listed by the study as associated with cytomegalovirus. A later analysis found that TCRs clustered in the first cohort also tended to co-occur in the roughly 120 validation repertoires, with approximately 94% of cluster scores above 0. While some public TCRs were present in many individuals, most TCR sequences turned up only very rarely across donors. According to the authors, the approach could potentially be generalized to other disease states and immunological phenotypes. Cytomegalovirus status was reported to be diagnosed by the classifier with high specificity and sensitivity in both the original and validation cohorts.

Donors formed part of the validation cohort, which comprised over a hundred subjects and was distinct from the first cohort of 550 to 850 subjects. The library came from the immunoSEQ multiplex PCR assay. On the authors' methods: A statistical classification framework was built for diagnosing cytomegalovirus status from the catalog of TCR beta chain sequences. Held by TCRdb, this immuneACCESS table contains in-frame sequences only and omits some clones. Under half of the omission traces to an unresolved V gene where checked; the cause of the rest is unknown. V and J calls and clone size are as listed in that table; D and trimming were resolved from the DNA. This sample lists 200,000 to 250,000 clones; approximately 83% were detected once. The ten biggest clones cover around 15% of the sample. From the cysteine up to the phenylalanine, the CDR3 has a length of 15 residues. Only CDR3 DNA is held: 45 bases, read in frame from base 1. Between the V and J ends, shortened by 5 bases and 4 bases respectively, the junction contains 14 bases. CDR1 is given as MNHEY and CDR2 as SMNVEV, both from the germline V gene (reference sequence).

Material: PBMCs. This TCR was recovered from a woman aged 25-40 years in good health and CMV-seropositive. The chain was built from TRBV27 and TRBJ1-4; TRBD1 is perhaps the D gene, given 5 matching bases. The CDR3 has the sequence CASSASGQNNEKLFF. The DNA sequence is TGTGCCAGCAGTGCCTCCGGACAAAATAATGAAAAACTGTTTTTT.